A single sample is the source of the 5 T cell receptor beta chains below, sequenced in a study of blood T cell repertoires in COVID-19. Profiling relied on immunoSEQ multiplex PCR, and the TCRdb table lists in-frame clones only, not all of them. Here the sample spans 400,000 to 450,000 clones, approximately 90% being singletons. The material sequenced was PBMCs or T cells enriched from blood (not recorded which). All receptors come from a young man who had recovered from COVID-19.

CDR3 region: CASSIASGLGTGELFF. The CDR3 DNA sequence: TGTGCCAGTAGTATAGCAAGCGGGTTAGGCACCGGGGAGCTGTTTTTT. The chain recombines TRBV19 with TRBJ2-2, with a weak D call TRBD2 (6 bases). In germline, CDR1 is LNHDA, CDR2 SQIVND (reference sequence). This CDR3 comprises 16 residues. V gave up 1 base and J gave up 4 bases, with 13 bases separating them. Full variable domain (remainder filled in from reference TRBV19 and TRBJ2-2): DGGITQSPKYLFRKEGQNVTLSCEQNLNHDAMYWYRQDPGQGLRLIYYSQIVNDFQKGDIAEGYSVSREKKESFPLTVTSAQKNPTAFYLCASSIASGLGTGELFFGEGSRLTVL.

This rearrangement joins TRBV4-1 to TRBJ2-3; 12 positions match TRBD2. V lost 4 bases to trimming and J lost 5 bases; unmatched junction nucleotides: 7. The germline CDR1 and CDR2 sequences are MGHRA and YSYEKL. The CDR3 has 16 residues. The CDR3 is CASSLGLAGHGDTQYF. The CDR3 nucleotides are TGCGCCAGCAGCCTAGGACTAGCGGGACATGGAGATACGCAGTATTTT.

The rearrangement links TRBV10-3 to TRBJ2-7, with a tentative D call TRBD1 (6 bases). This CDR3 region has 14 residues. Trimming took off 2 bases at V and 2 bases at J, with 10 bases between the two ends. Germline V lookup: CDR1 ENHRY, CDR2 SYGVKD. The CDR3 loop reads CAISEVDSTYEQYF. DNA for the CDR3: TGTGCCATCAGTGAGGTGGACAGTACCTACGAGCAGTACTTC.

This chain uses TRBV19 with TRBJ1-6; no reliable D call. CDR3 length equals 16 residues. CDR1 and CDR2 (germline): LNHDA, SQIVND (reference sequence). The ends were cut back, 5 bases at V and 7 bases at J, with 18 bases in the middle. The CDR3 protein is CASSQGLRLGNSPLHF. The CDR3, as DNA: TGTGCCAGTAGTCAAGGACTGCGTCTTGGGAATTCACCCCTCCACTTT. The full variable domain, with the rest looked up from reference TRBV19 and TRBJ1-6, is DGGITQSPKYLFRKEGQNVTLSCEQNLNHDAMYWYRQDPGQGLRLIYYSQIVNDFQKGDIAEGYSVSREKKESFPLTVTSAQKNPTAFYLCASSQGLRLGNSPLHFGNGTRLTVT.

The rearrangement links TRBV28 to TRBJ1-2, with no clear D. This CDR3 comprises 14 residues. Per the germline V gene, CDR1 is MDHEN and CDR2 is SYDVKM. Deletions cut 3 bases from V and 8 bases from J, with 16 bases between. The CDR3 protein is CASSFWPDKRGYTF. CDR3 nucleotide sequence: TGTGCCAGCAGTTTTTGGCCAGACAAACGGGGCTACACCTTC.